This paragraph covers one T cell receptor beta chain sequence. With baseline, cycle 4 day 1, and cycle 7 day 1 as timepoints, blood was sampled. This entry is derived from a study of OX40 agonist ivuxolimab in advanced cancers. Study-wide background: The study enrolled dose-escalation patients with hepatocellular carcinoma, melanoma, renal cell or head and neck cancer. The mean age was approximately 60 years, ranging from roughly 23 to 80, with less than 90% of participants male. It was permissible to have had prior anti-PD-1, anti-PD-L1 or anti-CTLA-4 therapy, and approximately 40% had some.

This table comes from immunoSEQ multiplex PCR, and its TCRdb copy is limited to in-frame clones, with some not included. Found here are about 79,000 clones, under 85% of them singletons; the top ten hold more than 0.5%. CDR1 and CDR2 from the germline V gene are MGHRA and YSYEKL. Trimming removed 0 bases from V and 4 bases from J, with 12 bases in between. The CDR3 has 15 residues. Sequences were derived from CD4+ or CD8+ T cells sorted from blood, sampled in a trial of the OX40 agonist ivuxolimab. The J gene is TRBJ1-2, the V gene TRBV4-1; D is possibly TRBD1 (6 bases). This clonotype originated in an adult with an advanced solid tumor such as melanoma, head and neck, liver or kidney cancer. The DNA for the CDR3 is TGCGCCAGCAGCCAAGAACGGGGGCCCCTCTATGGCTACACCTTC. It encodes CASSQERGPLYGYTF.